A selection of T cell receptor beta chains follows, all from one sample in a study of blood T cell repertoires in COVID-19. Some clones are missing from TCRdb's copy, which holds only in-frame ones; the method was immunoSEQ multiplex PCR. The table has approximately 170,000 clones, around nine tenths seen once. Material for sequencing was peripheral blood. Every receptor here comes from a man aged 30-40 years with acute or convalescent COVID-19. Each CDR3 is given with its conserved first and last residue. The D gene is left open where the match is weak. Where a row states a size, it is once, few, many or the class of an expanded clone; other rows omit it.

clone_size j_call v_call d_call cdr3_aa cdr3_nt
- TRBJ1-5 TRBV28 - CASSHRDQPQHF TGTGCCAGCAGCCACAGGGATCAGCCCCAGCATTTT
- TRBJ2-2 TRBV7-3 TRBD1 CASTLNPGTGAGELFF TGTGCCAGCACCCTTAATCCCGGGACAGGGGCCGGGGAGCTGTTTTTT
- TRBJ2-1 TRBV7-3 TRBD2 CASSTSAGGPLFF TGTGCCAGCAGCACGTCAGCGGGAGGGCCTCTGTTCTTC
- TRBJ1-5 TRBV7-9 - CASNRKIQGRPPSNQPQHF TGTGCCTCAAACCGCAAAATACAGGGACGGCCACCTAGCAATCAGCCCCAGCATTTT
once TRBJ2-2 TRBV5-1 TRBD1 CASRDRGTGELFF TGCGCCAGCCGAGACAGGGGCACCGGGGAGCTGTTTTTT
- TRBJ2-1 TRBV28 - CASSSSGAVYNEQFF TGTGCCAGCAGTTCCTCAGGGGCTGTATACAATGAGCAGTTCTTC
- TRBJ2-5 TRBV4-1 TRBD2 CASSQGRSGGAFETQYF TGCGCCAGCAGCCAGGGGAGAAGCGGGGGGGCCTTTGAGACCCAGTACTTC
- TRBJ1-1 TRBV18 - CASSRQIGSTEAFF TGTGCCAGCTCACGCCAGATAGGGAGTACTGAAGCTTTCTTT
- TRBJ1-1 TRBV10-2 - CASSEVFMNTEAFF TGCGCCAGCAGTGAGGTATTTATGAACACTGAAGCTTTCTTT
- TRBJ1-1 TRBV7-3 - CASSLTLGDKAFF TGTGCCAGCAGCTTAACGTTAGGGGATAAAGCTTTCTTT
few TRBJ2-1 TRBV5-1 TRBD1 CASSPTGVEQFF TGCGCCAGCAGCCCCACAGGGGTTGAGCAGTTCTTC
- TRBJ1-1 TRBV5-1 TRBD1 CASSSGQVNTEAFF TGCGCCAGCAGCTCTGGACAGGTGAACACTGAAGCTTTCTTT
- TRBJ2-5 TRBV18 TRBD2 CASSPGLAGGETQYF TGTGCCAGCTCACCTGGACTAGCGGGAGGGGAGACCCAGTACTTC
medium-sized TRBJ2-1 TRBV4-2 TRBD2 CASSQEFTGRAYNEQFF TGTGCCAGCAGCCAAGAATTTACGGGGAGGGCCTACAATGAGCAGTTCTTC
- TRBJ2-3 TRBV27 TRBD2 CASSLGASGGDTQYF TGTGCCAGCAGTTTAGGGGCTAGCGGGGGAGATACGCAGTATTTT
- TRBJ1-6 TRBV5-1 - CASSLSTENNSPLHF TGCGCCAGCAGCCTGTCTACGGAGAATAATTCACCCCTCCACTTT
- TRBJ2-3 TRBV4-1 TRBD2 CASSQEGGRRADTQYF TGCGCCAGCAGCCAAGAGGGGGGGAGAAGGGCAGATACGCAGTATTTT
- TRBJ2-7 TRBV29-1 TRBD2 CSVGGGRQIPYEQYF TGCAGCGTTGGGGGGGGGAGACAGATCCCCTACGAGCAGTACTTC
- TRBJ2-5 TRBV2 - CASSSTQETQYF TGTGCCAGCTCTAGCACGCAAGAGACCCAGTACTTC
- TRBJ2-7 TRBV29-1 - CSTKTDSYEQYF TGCAGCACAAAGACAGACTCCTACGAGCAGTACTTC
once TRBJ1-1 TRBV2 TRBD1 CASSEQGGTEAFF TGTGCCAGCAGTGAACAGGGGGGTACTGAAGCTTTCTTT
- TRBJ1-5 TRBV10-2 TRBD1 CASSEGTGNSNQPQHF TGCGCCAGCAGTGAGGGGACAGGGAATAGCAATCAGCCCCAGCATTTT
- TRBJ2-7 TRBV4-2 TRBD1 CASSQRGGGDLRSGDYEQYF TGTGCCAGCAGCCAAAGAGGGGGCGGAGACTTAAGGAGTGGGGACTACGAGCAGTACTTC
- TRBJ2-1 TRBV19 TRBD2 CASSTLTLAVVEQFF TGTGCCAGTAGTACCCTTACCCTAGCGGTGGTTGAGCAGTTCTTC
- TRBJ2-7 TRBV24-1 TRBD1 CATSDYTGVGVYEQYF TGTGCCACCAGTGATTACACAGGGGTAGGGGTCTACGAGCAGTACTTC
- TRBJ2-7 TRBV5-8 TRBD1 CASSFSPGQGSHEQYF TGTGCCAGCAGCTTCAGTCCGGGACAGGGGTCCCACGAGCAGTACTTC
- TRBJ2-1 TRBV3-1/TRBV3-2 - CASSQLALGTRNEQFF TGTGCCAGCAGCCAATTAGCTCTAGGGACTCGTAATGAGCAGTTCTTC
- TRBJ1-2 TRBV9 TRBD1 CASTPTSTGTGNGYTF TGTGCCAGCACGCCAACGTCTACCGGGACAGGGAATGGCTACACCTTC
- TRBJ2-7 TRBV11-2 TRBD1 CASSLRDRGPYEQYF TGTGCCAGCAGCTTAAGGGACAGGGGGCCCTACGAGCAGTACTTC
- TRBJ2-1 TRBV6-1 - CASSEGSQGRNEQFF TGTGCCAGCAGTGAGGGGAGTCAAGGGCGGAATGAGCAGTTCTTC
- TRBJ2-1 TRBV4-2 TRBD2 CASRTGLADYNEQFF TGTGCCAGCAGAACGGGACTAGCGGACTACAATGAGCAGTTCTTC
- TRBJ1-6 TRBV27 - CASSLEGLRGYSPLHF TGTGCCAGCAGTTTAGAGGGTTTGCGGGGGTATTCACCCCTCCACTTT
- TRBJ2-1 TRBV6-5 - CASGVNEQFF TGTGCCAGCGGAGTAAATGAGCAGTTCTTC
- TRBJ1-2 TRBV7-3 - CASSIDPTGGYTF TGTGCCAGCAGCATAGACCCAACGGGGGGCTACACCTTC
- TRBJ1-5 TRBV28 - CASSLRQGTRNQPQHF TGTGCCAGCAGTTTGCGCCAGGGAACGCGAAATCAGCCCCAGCATTTT
- TRBJ1-1 TRBV29-1 - CSVVDRGNTEAFF TGCAGCGTGGTTGACCGGGGGAACACTGAAGCTTTCTTT
- TRBJ2-1 TRBV10-1 TRBD2 CASSERTSGHNEQFF TGCGCCAGCAGTGAAAGGACTAGCGGGCACAATGAGCAGTTCTTC
- TRBJ1-2 TRBV9 TRBD1 CASSAQGVYGYTF TGTGCCAGCAGCGCTCAGGGGGTCTATGGCTACACCTTC
- TRBJ1-1 TRBV27 - CASSFGSNTEAFF TGTGCCAGCAGTTTCGGGAGCAACACTGAAGCTTTCTTT
- TRBJ2-1 TRBV24-1 - CATSDLWSGSNSYNEQFF TGTGCCACCAGTGATTTGTGGTCAGGGTCCAACTCCTACAATGAGCAGTTCTTC
- TRBJ1-2 TRBV30 TRBD1 CAWTAPSLDRGYGYTF TGTGCCTGGACCGCCCCATCCTTGGACAGGGGGTATGGCTACACCTTC
- TRBJ2-1 TRBV30 - CAWSFGGVGEQFF TGTGCCTGGAGTTTCGGAGGGGTCGGTGAGCAGTTCTTC
few TRBJ2-3 TRBV28 TRBD2 CASSGGEIRTTDTQYF TGTGCCAGCAGTGGGGGGGAAATCAGGACCACAGATACGCAGTATTTT
- TRBJ1-4 TRBV28 - CASSLGTNLNEKLFF TGTGCCAGCAGTTTAGGCACAAATCTTAATGAAAAACTGTTTTTT